The present entry profiles one T cell receptor (beta chain) with its context. Only a few counts were recorded for this clonotype. The antigen this receptor binds is unknown. Qualities for individual bases were not recorded, and no much larger clone is one base off. The data were obtained in a study of relationships among human T cell subsets (dated by TCRdb to the early 2010s). For the wider study: The study sequenced eight distinct T cell populations from blood: pan T, CD8 cytotoxic, regulatory, Th1, Th2, naive plus transitional, activated and memory cells.

V was cut back by 0 bases and J by 0 bases, leaving a gap of 15 bases between them. Including the terminal cysteine and phenylalanine, the CDR3 comprises 17 residues. Only the CDR3 portion is preserved as DNA: 51 bases, with reading frame beginning at the first base. CDR1 GTSNPN and CDR2 SVGIG were looked up in the germline V gene (reference sequence). Library creation used multiplex PCR. The reads were generated on a 454 GS FLX. Semiquantitative ARM-PCR was used to amplify the TCR alpha and beta CDR3 regions from mRNA. In ARM-PCR, tagged nested gene-specific primers were used first, and exponential amplification was then carried out by communal superprimers. Before the second amplification round was performed on first-round PCR products, the nested primers were removed by exonuclease. The amplicons were sequenced on the 454 platform, which can rapidly sequence millions of DNA fragments without cloning bias. An effective read was defined as a read mappable to both V and J germline segments. On the study's bioinformatics: IRmap was used to assign reads to germline V, D and J segments, relying on pyromap, a Smith-Waterman modification adapted to 454 sequencing errors. Cutoffs set at the 99th percentile of alignment scores from simulated random sequences were applied to filter D-beta assignments. The amino acids between the conserved V-segment Y[YFLI]C motif and the J-segment [FW]GXGT motif were defined as CDR3. A compound Poisson process model, previously applied to large-scale EST data, was used to estimate repertoire diversity. A procedure for detecting cross-contamination was applied so that sample contamination could be argued against as the origin of shared CDR3s. TCRdb handled the public reads itself, with Q25 trimming in fastp and clone calling in MiXCR, and kept productive beta chains. For every CDR3 protein sequence, its rows merge into one entry that carries the most common genes and DNA. The V and J calls and clone size are TCRdb's, not the authors'. For this sample there are over 10,000 distinct CDR3 sequences; around 64% appear just once. The ten largest clones represent roughly 27% of the sample.

The CD4+CD25-CD294- flow-through remaining after CD25, CD56 and CD294 bead selections was collected as Th1 cells. Miltenyi superparamagnetic beads coated with subset-specific monoclonal antibodies were used to isolate the T cell subsets. All T cell populations were isolated from peripheral blood. Ficoll separation was used to obtain mononuclear cells from whole blood, after which anti-CD14 microbeads were used to deplete monocytes. Right after isolation, the cell populations were resuspended in RNAprotect reagent. Points the paper makes about the study in general: The substantial sharing of CDR3s among Th1, Th2 and regulatory T cells was interpreted as suggesting that cell fate choices are stochastic. While more than 60% of CD8+ cytotoxic sequences came from clones with more than 100 reads, the regulatory and Th2 subsets had few clones of that kind. The bead-based sorting could not exclude a CD4+CD8+ double-positive population. Across the seven subsets, no statistically significant differences turned up in V, D and J usage, CDR3 length, or N-nucleotide additions.

This TCR came from a man in his forties in good health. Recombination connected TRBV30 to TRBJ1-5; no D gene is confidently identified. Sample: CD4+ Th1 cells sorted from blood. Sample cell subset or site, as interpreted from the label and publication: CD4+CD25-CD294- T helper 1 cells. This receptor carries the CDR3 CAWSVHPTRYSNQPQHF. The nucleotides read TGTGCCTGGAGTGTACATCCGACAAGGTATAGCAATCAGCCCCAGCATTTT. The full variable domain, with segments outside the CDR3 supplied by the reference TRBV30 and TRBJ1-5 proteins, appears as SQTIHQWPATLVQPVGSPLSLECTVEGTSNPNLYWYRQAAGRGLQLLFYSVGIGQISSEVPQNLSASRPQDRQFILSSKKLLLSDSGFYLCAWSVHPTRYSNQPQHFGDGTRLSIL.